The sequence of this T cell receptor (beta chain) was determined in a study of T cell responses to AZD1222 COVID-19 vaccine. Study findings and constraints: Females made up more of the donors, who were largely white British, and clonal diversity may have come out too low. CD4 TCRs associated with vaccination spanned spike, dominating at 160-218 and 743-854. Reportedly, nearly half the spike-specific TCRs target unmutated variant regions. Seropositive status at baseline applied to only a handful of AZD1222 recipients.

Note on this clone: Its antigen is unidentified.

Using immunoSEQ multiplex PCR, the repertoire was profiled, and TCRdb retains in-frame clones only, with some absent. Among approximately 91,000 clones listed, 70% to 90% were seen once. Germline V gene data show CDR1 as SGHTA and CDR2 as FQGNSA. The CDR3 covers 14 residues. Deletions cut 1 base from V and 9 bases from J, with 13 bases between. The chain links TRBV7-2 to TRBJ2-1, with D perhaps matching TRBD1 (6 bases). This sequence originates from an adult in good health. Here the sequenced sample was peripheral blood, taken on day 0 of AZD1222 vaccination. CDR3 bases: TGTGCCAGCAGCTTAGGGCAACAGGGCGGTGAGCAGTTCTTC. Its protein product is CASSLGQQGGEQFF. Looking up the rest from reference TRBV7-2 and TRBJ2-1 gives the full variable domain: GAGVSQSPSNKVTEKGKDVELRCDPISGHTALYWYRQSLGQGLEFLIYFQGNSAPDKSGLPSDRFSAERTGGSVSTLTIQRTQQEDSAVYLCASSLGQQGGEQFFGPGTRLTVL.